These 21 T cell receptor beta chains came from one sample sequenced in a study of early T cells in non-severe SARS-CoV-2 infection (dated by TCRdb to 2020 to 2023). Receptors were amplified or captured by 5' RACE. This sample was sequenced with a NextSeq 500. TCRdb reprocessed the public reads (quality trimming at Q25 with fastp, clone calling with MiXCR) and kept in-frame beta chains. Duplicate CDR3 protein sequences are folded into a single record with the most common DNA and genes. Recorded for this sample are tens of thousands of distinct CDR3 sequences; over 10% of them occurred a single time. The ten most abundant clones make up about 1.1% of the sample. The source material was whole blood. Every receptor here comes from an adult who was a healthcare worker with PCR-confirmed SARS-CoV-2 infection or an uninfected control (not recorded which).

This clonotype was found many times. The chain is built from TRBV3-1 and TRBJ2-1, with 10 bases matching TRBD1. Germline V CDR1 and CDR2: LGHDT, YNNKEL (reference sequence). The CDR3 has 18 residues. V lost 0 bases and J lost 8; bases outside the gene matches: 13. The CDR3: CASSQEAPSGTGEDEQFF. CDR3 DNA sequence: TGTGCCAGCAGCCAAGAGGCCCCCTCGGGGACAGGGGAGGATGAGCAGTTCTTC.

CDR3: CASSPHLRGIAKNIQYF. CDR3 nucleotide sequence: TGTGCCAGCAGTCCACACTTGCGGGGGATAGCCAAAAACATTCAGTACTTC. The V and J genes are TRBV6-1 and TRBJ2-4, with 7 bases matching TRBD2. The CDR3 covers 17 residues. V lost 5 bases and J lost 0; bases outside the gene matches: 10. CDR1 and CDR2 (germline): MNHNS, SASEGT.

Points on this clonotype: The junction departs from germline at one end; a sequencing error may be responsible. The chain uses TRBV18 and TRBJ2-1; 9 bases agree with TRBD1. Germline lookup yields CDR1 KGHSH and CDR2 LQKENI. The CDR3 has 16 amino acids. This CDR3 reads CASSPTTSQQGALTLF. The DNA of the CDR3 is TGTGCCAGCTCACCCACGACTAGCCAACAGGGGGCCTTGACTCTCTTC.

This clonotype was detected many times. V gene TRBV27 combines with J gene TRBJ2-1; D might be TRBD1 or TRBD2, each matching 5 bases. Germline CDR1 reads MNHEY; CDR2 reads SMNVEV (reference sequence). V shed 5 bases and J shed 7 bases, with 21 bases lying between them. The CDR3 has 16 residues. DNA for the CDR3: TGTGCCAGCAGTGGGTATCTTGGGGGAGTCGAAAATGAGCAGTTCTTC. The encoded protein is CASSGYLGGVENEQFF.

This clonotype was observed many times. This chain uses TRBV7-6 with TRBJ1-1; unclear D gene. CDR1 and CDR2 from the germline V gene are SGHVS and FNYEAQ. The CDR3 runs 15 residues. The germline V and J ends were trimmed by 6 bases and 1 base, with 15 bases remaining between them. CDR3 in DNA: TGTGCCAGCAGTCGGGGAGGGCGCGGGAACACTGAAGCTTTCTTT. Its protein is CASSRGGRGNTEAFF.

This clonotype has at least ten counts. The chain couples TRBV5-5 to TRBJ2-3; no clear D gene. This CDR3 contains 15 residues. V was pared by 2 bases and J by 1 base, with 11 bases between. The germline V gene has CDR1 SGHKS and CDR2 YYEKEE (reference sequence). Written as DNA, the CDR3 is TGTGCCAGCAGCTTCTTCACCTATGGCACAGATACGCAGTATTTT. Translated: CASSFFTYGTDTQYF. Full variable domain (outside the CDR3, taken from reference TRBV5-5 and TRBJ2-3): DAGVTQSPTHLIKTRGQQVTLRCSPISGHKSVSWYQQVLGQGPQFIFQYYEKEERGRGNFPDRFSARQFPNYSSELNVNALLLGDSALYLCASSFFTYGTDTQYFGPGTRLTVL.

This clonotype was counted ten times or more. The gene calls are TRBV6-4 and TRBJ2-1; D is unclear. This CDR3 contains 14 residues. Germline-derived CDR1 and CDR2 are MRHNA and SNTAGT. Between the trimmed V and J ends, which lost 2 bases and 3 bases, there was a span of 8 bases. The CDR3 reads CASSDGGDYNEQFF. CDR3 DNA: TGTGCCAGCAGTGACGGTGGGGACTACAATGAGCAGTTCTTC.

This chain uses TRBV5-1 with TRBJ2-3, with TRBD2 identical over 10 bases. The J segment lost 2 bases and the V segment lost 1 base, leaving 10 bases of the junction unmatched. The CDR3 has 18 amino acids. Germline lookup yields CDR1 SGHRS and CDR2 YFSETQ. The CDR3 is CASSLKSSGGLLTDTQYF. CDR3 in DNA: TGCGCCAGCAGCTTGAAGTCTAGCGGGGGACTACTCACAGATACGCAGTATTTT.

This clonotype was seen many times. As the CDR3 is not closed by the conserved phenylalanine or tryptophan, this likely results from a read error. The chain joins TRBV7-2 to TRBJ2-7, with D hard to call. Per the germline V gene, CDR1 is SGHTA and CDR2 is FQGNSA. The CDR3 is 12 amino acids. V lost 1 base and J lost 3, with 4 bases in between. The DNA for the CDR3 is TGTGCCAGCAGCTTAGATGTCTACGAGCAGTACCTC. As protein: CASSLDVYEQYL.

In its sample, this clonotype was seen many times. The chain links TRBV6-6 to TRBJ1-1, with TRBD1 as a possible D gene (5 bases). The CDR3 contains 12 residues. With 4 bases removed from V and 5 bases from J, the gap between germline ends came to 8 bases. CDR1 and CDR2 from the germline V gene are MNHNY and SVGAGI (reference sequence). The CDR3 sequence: CASSSGLTEAFF. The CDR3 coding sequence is TGTGCCAGCAGTTCAGGGCTAACTGAAGCTTTCTTT.

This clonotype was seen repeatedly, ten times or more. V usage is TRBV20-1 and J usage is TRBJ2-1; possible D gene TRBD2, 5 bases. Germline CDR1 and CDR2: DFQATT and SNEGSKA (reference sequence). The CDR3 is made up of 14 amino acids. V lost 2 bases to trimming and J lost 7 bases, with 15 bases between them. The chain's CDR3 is CSARSLAVVNEQFF. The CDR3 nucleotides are TGCAGTGCTAGAAGCCTAGCAGTCGTAAATGAGCAGTTCTTC.

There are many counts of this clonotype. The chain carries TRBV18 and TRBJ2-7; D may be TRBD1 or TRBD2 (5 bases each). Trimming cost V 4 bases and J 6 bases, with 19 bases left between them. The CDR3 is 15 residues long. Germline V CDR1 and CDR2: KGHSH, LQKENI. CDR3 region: CASSRGTRQYPEQYF. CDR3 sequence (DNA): TGTGCCAGCTCACGGGGGACCCGCCAATATCCCGAGCAGTACTTC.

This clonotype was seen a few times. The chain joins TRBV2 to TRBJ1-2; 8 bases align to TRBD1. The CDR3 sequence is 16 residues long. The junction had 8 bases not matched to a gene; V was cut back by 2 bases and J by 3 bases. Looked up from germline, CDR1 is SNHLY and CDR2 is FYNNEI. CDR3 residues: CASSESGQGLHYGYTF. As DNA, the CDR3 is TGTGCCAGCAGTGAAAGCGGACAGGGACTACACTATGGCTACACCTTC.

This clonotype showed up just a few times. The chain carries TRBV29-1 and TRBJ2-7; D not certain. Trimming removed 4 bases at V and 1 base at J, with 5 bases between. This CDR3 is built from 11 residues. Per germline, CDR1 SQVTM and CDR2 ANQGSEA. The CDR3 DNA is TGCAGCGTTGCTAGTTCCTACGAGCAGTACTTC. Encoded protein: CSVASSYEQYF.

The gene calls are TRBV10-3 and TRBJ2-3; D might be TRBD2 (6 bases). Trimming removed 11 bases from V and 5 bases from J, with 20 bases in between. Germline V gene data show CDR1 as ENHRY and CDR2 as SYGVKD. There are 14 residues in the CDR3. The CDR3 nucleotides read TGTGCCTCGAACCCGGGAGCAGGAGGAGATACGCAGTATTTT. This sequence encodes CASNPGAGGDTQYF.

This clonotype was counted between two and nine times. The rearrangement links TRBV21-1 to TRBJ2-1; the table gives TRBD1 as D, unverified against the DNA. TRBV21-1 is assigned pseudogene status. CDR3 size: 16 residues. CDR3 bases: TGTGCCAGCTCCCAGGACCGCCCCCCCTCCTACAATGAGCAGTTCTTC. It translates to CASSQDRPPSYNEQFF.

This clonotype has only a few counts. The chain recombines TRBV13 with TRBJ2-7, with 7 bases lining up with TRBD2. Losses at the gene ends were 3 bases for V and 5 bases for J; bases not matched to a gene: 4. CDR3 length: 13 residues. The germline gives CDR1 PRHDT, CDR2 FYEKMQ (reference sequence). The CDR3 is CASSLGGGDEQYF. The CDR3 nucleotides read TGTGCCAGCAGCTTGGGCGGGGGTGACGAGCAGTACTTC.

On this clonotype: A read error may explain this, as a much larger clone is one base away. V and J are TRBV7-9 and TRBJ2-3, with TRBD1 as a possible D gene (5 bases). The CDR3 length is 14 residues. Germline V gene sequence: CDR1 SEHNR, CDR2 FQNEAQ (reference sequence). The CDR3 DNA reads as TGTGCCAACAGCCTTCAGGGCAGCACAGATACGCAGTATTTT. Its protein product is CANSLQGSTDTQYF.

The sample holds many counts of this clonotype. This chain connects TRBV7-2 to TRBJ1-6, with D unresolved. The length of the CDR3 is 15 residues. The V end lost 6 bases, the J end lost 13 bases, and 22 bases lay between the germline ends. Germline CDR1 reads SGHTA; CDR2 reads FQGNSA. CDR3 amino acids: CASSPIQVGGGPLHF. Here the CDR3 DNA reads TGTGCCAGCAGTCCGATTCAGGTTGGCGGAGGGCCCCTCCACTTT.

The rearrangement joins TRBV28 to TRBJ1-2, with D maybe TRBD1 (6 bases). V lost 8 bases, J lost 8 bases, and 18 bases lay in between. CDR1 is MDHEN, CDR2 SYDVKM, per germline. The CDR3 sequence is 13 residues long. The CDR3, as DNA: TGTGCCAGCCAGGCACAGGGAGATGGAGGCTACACCTTC. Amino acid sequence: CASQAQGDGGYTF.

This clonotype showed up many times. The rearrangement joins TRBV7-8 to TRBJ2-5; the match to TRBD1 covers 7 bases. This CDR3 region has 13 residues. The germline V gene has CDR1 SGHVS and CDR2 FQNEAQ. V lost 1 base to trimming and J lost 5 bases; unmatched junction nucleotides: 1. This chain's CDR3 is CASSLEGAETQYF. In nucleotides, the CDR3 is TGTGCCAGCAGCTTAGAGGGGGCTGAGACCCAGTACTTC.